The present entry profiles one T cell receptor (beta chain) with its context. These data belong to a study of blood T cell repertoires in COVID-19. Germline CDR1 MGHRA, CDR2 YSYEKL. Trimming pared 1 base from V and 0 bases from J, leaving 10 bases between. CDR3 size: 15 residues. The table came from immunoSEQ multiplex PCR; TCRdb's copy has only in-frame clones and leaves some out. The data contain roughly 100,000 clones, 85% to 90% of them singletons. The sequence came from a man over 45 with acute or convalescent COVID-19. The gene calls are TRBV4-1 and TRBJ2-7; D not resolved. Sequenced: peripheral blood. The CDR3 region has the DNA TGCGCCAGCAGCCAAGCTCAGGTTAGCTCCTACGAGCAGTACTTC. This sequence encodes CASSQAQVSSYEQYF.